This TCR beta chain originates from a study of cytomegalovirus exposure and HLA in healthy donors. Study findings and constraints: Prior analysis indicated that the majority of TCR beta V segments exhibited productivity approximately 90% or approximately 30% of the time.

Researchers ran the PCR with 60 Vbeta and 13 Jbeta primers. Data came from immunoSEQ multiplex PCR; TCRdb stores just in-frame clones and leaves some out. This sample has 200,000 to 250,000 clones, with 70% to 80% found just once. In this sample, this clone turned up a few times. The antigen is not known. The sequenced material came from PBMCs. The source of this sequence is a woman aged 30 to 39 in good health and CMV-seronegative.

For the CDR3, the DNA is TGTGCCAGTAAGGACCGAAGGACAGGGGAGATCGGGGAGCTGTTTTTT. It is translated as CASKDRRTGEIGELFF. V gene TRBV19 combines with J gene TRBJ2-2; 9 bases match TRBD1. There are 16 residues in the CDR3. V shed 7 bases, J shed 7 bases, and the junction held 13 bases outside the gene matches. Germline V CDR1 and CDR2: LNHDA, SQIVND (reference sequence).